This T cell receptor beta chain was captured in a study of T cell responses to AZD1222 COVID-19 vaccine. Notes on the study in general: In a largely white British group with more females than males, clonal diversity was possibly underestimated.

Clones were read by immunoSEQ multiplex PCR, and TCRdb kept only the in-frame ones, dropping some. The sample consists of about 140,000 clones, approximately 94% of them appearing once. In the case of this clone: Its target is not known.

CDR1 and CDR2 from the germline V gene are ENHRY and SYGVKD. The CDR3 consists of 15 residues. V dropped 2 bases and J dropped 10 bases, with 20 bases sitting between them. This sequence was found in an adult in good health. Sequencing was performed on peripheral blood, taken on day 0 of AZD1222 vaccination. The genes are TRBV10-3 and TRBJ1-1, with a weak D call TRBD1 (6 bases). The CDR3 protein is CAISEGQHIKVGAFF. CDR3 in DNA: TGTGCCATCAGTGAGGGACAGCATATAAAGGTTGGAGCTTTCTTT.